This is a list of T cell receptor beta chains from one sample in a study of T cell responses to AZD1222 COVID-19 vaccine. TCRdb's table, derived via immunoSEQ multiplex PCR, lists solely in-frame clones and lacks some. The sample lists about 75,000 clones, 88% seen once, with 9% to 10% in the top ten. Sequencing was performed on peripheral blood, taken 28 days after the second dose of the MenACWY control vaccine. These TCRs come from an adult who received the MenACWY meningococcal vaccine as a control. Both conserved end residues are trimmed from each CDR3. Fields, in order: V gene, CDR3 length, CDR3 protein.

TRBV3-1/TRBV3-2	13	ASSQEHFPYNEQF
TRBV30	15	AWSVSRGQGLQETQY
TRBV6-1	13	ASSELRGWNTEAF
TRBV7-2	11	ASSLGGGFGYT
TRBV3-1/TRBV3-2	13	ASSRRGQGTGELF
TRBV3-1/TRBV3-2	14	ASSPHWRGGEGELF
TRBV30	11	AWSANEGAEAF
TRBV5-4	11	ASSLYGSSGYT
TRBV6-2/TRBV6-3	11	ASSYGRAGEQY
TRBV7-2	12	ASSPTARATEAF
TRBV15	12	ATSRGLASETQY
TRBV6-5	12	ASSSRGTGNTIY
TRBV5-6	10	ASKGRRDTQY